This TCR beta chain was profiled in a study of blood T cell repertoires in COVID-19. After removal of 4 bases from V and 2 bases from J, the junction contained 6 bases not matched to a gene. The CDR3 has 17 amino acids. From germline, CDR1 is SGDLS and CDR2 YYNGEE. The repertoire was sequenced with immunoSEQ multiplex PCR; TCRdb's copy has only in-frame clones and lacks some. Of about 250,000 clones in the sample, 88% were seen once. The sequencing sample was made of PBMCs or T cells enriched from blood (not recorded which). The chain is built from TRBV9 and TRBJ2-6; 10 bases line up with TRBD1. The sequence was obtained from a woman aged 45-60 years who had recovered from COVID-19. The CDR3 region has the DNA TGTGCCAGCAGCACCGGACAGGGGGAGGCTGGGGCCAACGTCCTGACTTTC. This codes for CASSTGQGEAGANVLTF.